Following are 16 T cell receptor beta chains from one sample sequenced in a study of blood T cell repertoires in COVID-19. Some clones are missing from TCRdb's copy, which holds only in-frame ones; the method was immunoSEQ multiplex PCR. The table includes 330,000 or so clones, less than 90% detected once. Material: PBMCs or T cells enriched from blood (not recorded which). Source of these receptors: a woman aged 30 to 39 who had recovered from COVID-19.

The CDR3 spells CASSPTAGVMEAGNEQFF. The CDR3 nucleotides read TGCGCCAGCAGCCCGACGGCGGGAGTAATGGAGGCAGGCAATGAGCAGTTCTTC. The rearrangement links TRBV5-1 to TRBJ2-1, with TRBD2 identical over 7 bases. The CDR3 loop spans 18 amino acids. V was pared by 4 bases and J by 6 bases, with 19 bases of the junction left unmatched. Germline V gene data show CDR1 as SGHRS and CDR2 as YFSETQ.

In DNA, the CDR3 is TGTGCCAGCAGTGAAGCACAGGGAACCCAAGAGACCCAGTACTTC. Protein product: CASSEAQGTQETQYF. The rearrangement joins TRBV6-1 to TRBJ2-5; weak D call: TRBD1 (6 bases). Between the trimmed V and J ends, which lost 0 bases and 1 base, there was a span of 9 bases. This CDR3 region has 15 residues. Germline V gene sequence: CDR1 MNHNS, CDR2 SASEGT.

This clone has only a few counts. V gene TRBV30 combines with J gene TRBJ1-1; D is unclear. The V end lost 2 bases, the J end lost 1 base, and 8 bases lay between the germline ends. This CDR3 spans 13 amino acids. Looked up from germline, CDR1 is GTSNPN and CDR2 is SVGIG (reference sequence). In nucleotides, the CDR3 is TGTGCCTGGAGTAAACTCGAGAACACTGAAGCTTTCTTT. Amino acid sequence: CAWSKLENTEAFF. The variable domain in full, with the rest retrieved from reference TRBV30 and TRBJ1-1, is SQTIHQWPATLVQPVGSPLSLECTVEGTSNPNLYWYRQAAGRGLQLLFYSVGIGQISSEVPQNLSASRPQDRQFILSSKKLLLSDSGFYLCAWSKLENTEAFFGQGTRLTVV.

V is TRBV18 and J is TRBJ1-2; a possible D gene is TRBD1 (6 bases). The germline V gene has CDR1 KGHSH and CDR2 LQKENI. The CDR3 covers 14 residues. Trimming cost V 5 bases and J 5 bases, with 15 bases left between them. The CDR3 spells CASSYAGTSYGYTF. CDR3 nucleotide sequence: TGTGCCAGCTCATACGCCGGGACATCTTATGGCTACACCTTC.

This clone appeared a few times. V gene TRBV7-6 combines with J gene TRBJ1-3; a possible D gene is TRBD1 (6 bases). Germline V gene data show CDR1 as SGHVS and CDR2 as FNYEAQ. The CDR3 has 16 residues. Trimming cost V 0 bases and J 0 bases, with 9 bases left between them. CDR3 loop: CASSLAPTGSGNTIYF. For the CDR3, the DNA is TGTGCCAGCAGCTTAGCCCCGACAGGCTCTGGAAACACCATATATTTT.

J is TRBJ2-1 and V is TRBV9, with D perhaps matching TRBD2 (5 bases). V was trimmed by 4 bases and J by 4 bases, leaving 18 bases between them. CDR1 is SGDLS, CDR2 YYNGEE, per germline. This CDR3 has 16 amino acids. The CDR3 sequence: CASSPPGGAEYNEQFF. DNA for the CDR3: TGTGCCAGCAGCCCCCCTGGAGGAGCGGAATACAATGAGCAGTTCTTC.

The V and J genes are TRBV6-1 and TRBJ1-2; TRBD1 aligns across 8 bases. CDR1 is MNHNS, CDR2 SASEGT, per germline. Unmatched junction bases numbered 5, after V lost 1 base and J lost 1 base. This CDR3 has 16 residues. For the CDR3, the DNA is TGTGCCAGCAGTGAAGGAACAGGGGGATATAACTATGGCTACACCTTC. This codes for CASSEGTGGYNYGYTF.

This clone appeared a few times. The rearrangement uses TRBV27 and TRBJ1-5; 8 bases map to TRBD1. Germline V CDR1 and CDR2: MNHEY, SMNVEV (reference sequence). V lost 5 bases and J lost 4; bases outside the gene matches: 16. This CDR3 has 18 residues. CDR3 loop: CASSLVGFSGGGNQPQHF. The CDR3 DNA reads TGTGCCAGCAGTCTCGTAGGGTTTTCAGGGGGCGGGAATCAGCCCCAGCATTTT.

This chain connects TRBV5-1 to TRBJ2-5, with D tentatively TRBD1 (8 bases). Per the germline V gene, CDR1 is SGHRS and CDR2 is YFSETQ. The CDR3 length is 16 residues. Trimming cost V 3 bases and J 5 bases, with 20 bases left between them. This CDR3 is CASSWTLQGGGETQYF. The CDR3 nucleotides are TGCGCCAGCAGCTGGACCCTACAGGGGGGAGGGGAGACCCAGTACTTC.

The rearrangement joins TRBV7-8 to TRBJ2-1, with D possibly matching TRBD2 (6 bases). CDR1 SGHVS and CDR2 FQNEAQ come from the germline V gene. CDR3 size: 18 residues. Trimming pared 1 base from V and 5 bases from J, leaving 21 bases between. The CDR3 loop reads CASSLVRVLAKTDNEQFF. CDR3 sequence (DNA): TGTGCCAGCAGCTTAGTTAGGGTGCTAGCGAAAACCGACAATGAGCAGTTCTTC.

This sequence joins TRBV6-4 and TRBJ2-2, with TRBD2 as a possible D gene (6 bases). CDR1 MRHNA and CDR2 SNTAGT come from the germline V gene. This CDR3 comprises 15 residues. V lost 3 bases and J lost 0, with 8 bases in between. The CDR3 nucleotides read TGTGCCAGCAGTGAAGCTAGCGCGAACACCGGGGAGCTGTTTTTT. Translation gives CASSEASANTGELFF.

The chain is built from TRBV7-2 and TRBJ2-1; 8 bases match TRBD1. Looked up from germline, CDR1 is SGHTA and CDR2 is FQGNSA. Trimming cost V 8 bases and J 1 base; bases outside gene matches: 7. The CDR3 totals 15 residues. The CDR3 protein is CASREDRGSYNEQFF. CDR3 sequence (DNA): TGTGCCAGCCGTGAAGACAGGGGTTCCTACAATGAGCAGTTCTTC. The whole variable domain, remainder taken from reference TRBV7-2 and TRBJ2-1, is GAGVSQSPSNKVTEKGKDVELRCDPISGHTALYWYRQSLGQGLEFLIYFQGNSAPDKSGLPSDRFSAERTGGSVSTLTIQRTQQEDSAVYLCASREDRGSYNEQFFGPGTRLTVL.

This chain uses TRBV14 with TRBJ1-1; no firm D call. Between the trimmed V and J ends, which lost 5 bases and 1 base, there was a span of 8 bases. This CDR3 is built from 13 residues. CDR1 and CDR2 (germline): SGHDN, FVKESK. CDR3 nucleotide sequence: TGTGCCAGCAGCACCGGAGAGAACACTGAAGCTTTCTTT. It encodes CASSTGENTEAFF.

V and J are TRBV4-2 and TRBJ2-2; D might be TRBD1 (5 bases). The CDR3 contains 14 residues. From germline, CDR1 is LGHNA and CDR2 YNFKEQ. Trimming pared 4 bases from V and 3 bases from J, leaving 9 bases between. CDR3 DNA: TGTGCCAGCAGCCCACAAGGGGACACCGGGGAGCTGTTTTTT. This gives the protein CASSPQGDTGELFF.

The chain uses TRBV28 and TRBJ2-1, with 10 bases that match TRBD2. Germline loops: CDR1 MDHEN, CDR2 SYDVKM. Trimming took 6 bases from V and 6 from J; bases not matched to a gene: 14. The CDR3 is made up of 17 amino acids. The CDR3: CASSPLLEREGRNEQFF. The CDR3 DNA sequence: TGTGCCAGCAGCCCCCTCCTTGAGCGGGAGGGCCGCAATGAGCAGTTCTTC. The full variable domain, rest sourced from reference TRBV28 and TRBJ2-1, is DVKVTQSSRYLVKRTGEKVFLECVQDMDHENMFWYRQDPGLGLRLIYFSYDVKMKEKGDIPEGYSVSREKKERFSLILESASTNQTSMYLCASSPLLEREGRNEQFFGPGTRLTVL.

This chain connects TRBV9 to TRBJ2-7, with TRBD1 identical over 11 bases. Germline V gene data show CDR1 as SGDLS and CDR2 as YYNGEE. V lost 3 bases, J lost 5 bases, and 16 bases stayed unmatched. There are 18 residues in the CDR3. The CDR3 here is CASSARDEDRGLWNEQYF. The CDR3 DNA sequence: TGTGCCAGCAGCGCCCGAGATGAGGACAGGGGGCTTTGGAACGAGCAGTACTTC.